Described below is a single T cell receptor (beta chain) sequence and its context. The data are from a study of high-grade serous ovarian cancer treatment subgroups. Trimming cost V 0 bases and J 3 bases, with 8 bases left between them. Germline-derived CDR1 and CDR2 are SGHAT and FQNNGV. There are 14 residues in the CDR3. Clones were sequenced by immunoSEQ multiplex PCR, and TCRdb holds only the in-frame ones, with some missing. The table records about 30,000 clones, under 90% of them present only once. Tumor samples were taken before definitive surgery or chemotherapy. The chain joins TRBV11-2 to TRBJ2-5; D remains unclear. The TCR was taken from a human donor with high-grade serous ovarian cancer. The sequencing sample was made of tumor tissue. CDR3 residues: CASSLEGAEETQYF. The CDR3 nucleotides read TGTGCCAGCAGCTTAGAAGGCGCGGAAGAGACCCAGTACTTC.